These 27 T cell receptor beta chains were all obtained from the same sample, sequenced in a study of T-cell reconstitution after alpha-beta-depleted transplantation in children. The TCRbeta library incorporated unique molecular identifiers. TCRdb ran MiXCR on the PCR reads and lists one entry per CDR3 protein. The table has approximately 200,000 distinct CDR3 sequences, 5% to 7.5% seen once. The sequenced sample was PBMCs, obtained before TCRalphabeta/CD19-depleted stem cell transplant. The receptors were gathered from a girl less than two years old with combined immunodeficiency, due to receive a stem cell transplant.

This clonotype came up many times. The J gene is TRBJ2-6, the V gene TRBV29-1, with D unclear. Germline assignment: CDR1 SQVTM and CDR2 ANQGSEA. The length of the CDR3 is 14 residues. V lost 4 bases to trimming and J lost 0 bases, with 7 bases between them. Here the CDR3 reads CSVVEPSGANVLTF. The CDR3 DNA is TGCAGCGTTGTAGAACCCTCTGGGGCCAACGTCCTGACTTTC.

This clonotype has ten or more counts. The V gene is TRBV20-1, the J gene TRBJ2-3; TRBD2 matches at 7 bases. Germline V gene lookup returns CDR1 DFQATT and CDR2 SNEGSKA (reference sequence). The CDR3 length is 18 residues. Trimming took 6 bases from V and 0 from J; bases not matched to a gene: 18. The CDR3 protein is CSASHNRTSVTSTDTQYF. The CDR3 DNA sequence: TGCAGTGCCAGCCACAACCGTACTAGCGTAACTAGCACAGATACGCAGTATTTT.

This clonotype was seen repeatedly, ten times or more. V gene TRBV7-6 combines with J gene TRBJ1-2; 10 nucleotides match TRBD1. CDR1 and CDR2 (germline): SGHVS, FNYEAQ. The ends lost 5 bases at V and 8 bases at J; junction bases unmatched: 11. The CDR3 sequence is 15 residues long. The CDR3 spells CASSPISGTGVGYTF. The CDR3 DNA reads TGTGCCAGCAGCCCAATATCCGGGACAGGGGTGGGCTACACCTTC.

In this sample, this clonotype turned up many times. The CDR3 bases are TGTGCCAGCAGCATCCGACAGGGAAGCAAATCAGATACGCAGTATTTT. It is translated as CASSIRQGSKSDTQYF. The chain has TRBV7-9 and TRBJ2-3, with 7 bases matching TRBD1. The CDR3 has 16 amino acids. V lost 5 bases to trimming and J lost 4 bases; unmatched junction nucleotides: 12. Germline-derived CDR1 and CDR2 are SEHNR and FQNEAQ (reference sequence). Complete variable domain (other parts from reference TRBV7-9 and TRBJ2-3): DTGVSQNPRHKITKRGQNVTFRCDPISEHNRLYWYRQTLGQGPEFLTYFQNEAQLEKSRLLSDRFSAERPKGSFSTLEIQRTEQGDSAMYLCASSIRQGSKSDTQYFGPGTRLTVL.

This clonotype was seen repeatedly, ten times or more. The chain uses TRBV5-6 and TRBJ2-3; 7 nucleotides agree with TRBD2. Germline V gene sequence: CDR1 SGHDT, CDR2 YYEEEE. This CDR3 region has 17 residues. The V gene end was trimmed by 0 bases and the J gene end by 5 bases; junction bases not matched to a gene: 12. The CDR3 DNA reads as TGTGCCAGCAGCTTGGGATCCAGCCCGCGGGAGAAAGATACGCAGTATTTT. It is translated as CASSLGSSPREKDTQYF.

This clonotype has a count of ten or more. The chain employs TRBV29-1 and TRBJ2-2; no clear D gene. The CDR3 totals 15 residues. Germline CDR1 SQVTM, CDR2 ANQGSEA. V lost 3 bases and J lost 0, with 11 bases in between. CDR3 bases: TGCAGCGTTGATGAACCGCGCTCGAACACCGGGGAGCTGTTTTTT. The encoded protein is CSVDEPRSNTGELFF.

This clonotype was detected ten times or more. The rearrangement joins TRBV20-1 to TRBJ2-5; 12 nucleotides match TRBD2. Trimming cost V 0 bases and J 4 bases; bases outside gene matches: 9. CDR3 length: 17 residues. The V gene's germline CDR1 is DFQATT and CDR2 SNEGSKA (reference sequence). CDR3 loop: CSARDLTSGRSGETQYF. CDR3 DNA sequence: TGCAGTGCTAGAGATCTCACTAGCGGGAGGAGCGGAGAGACCCAGTACTTC.

This chain connects TRBV7-2 to TRBJ1-5; D unresolved. CDR3 length: 17 residues. The germline V gene encodes CDR1 SGHTA and CDR2 FQGNSA. V lost 5 bases and J 4 bases, leaving 21 bases between the germline ends. As DNA, the CDR3 is TGTGCCAGCAGCCCATCAGCCGGGCCCCCGGAGAATCAGCCCCAGCATTTT. Protein: CASSPSAGPPENQPQHF.

This clonotype was found many times. The V gene is TRBV5-5, the J gene TRBJ2-2; 9 bases map to TRBD1. V was clipped by 1 base and J by 6 bases; unmatched bases: 4. This CDR3 is 15 amino acids long. Germline values: CDR1 SGHKS, CDR2 YYEKEE (reference sequence). The CDR3 nucleotides are TGTGCCAGCAGCTTGAGGACAGGGGAGGCCGGGGAGCTGTTTTTT. This encodes CASSLRTGEAGELFF.

This clonotype was seen repeatedly, ten times or more. The chain is built from TRBV5-6 and TRBJ2-3; no reliable D call. CDR1 is SGHDT, CDR2 YYEEEE, per germline. V lost 2 bases and J 6 bases, leaving 16 bases between the germline ends. This CDR3 has 15 residues. The CDR3: CASSLPGGVTDTQYF. CDR3 nucleotide sequence: TGTGCCAGCAGCTTACCGGGTGGAGTCACGGATACGCAGTATTTT. Full variable domain (rest looked up from reference TRBV5-6 and TRBJ2-3): DAGVTQSPTHLIKTRGQQVTLRCSPKSGHDTVSWYQQALGQGPQFIFQYYEEEERQRGNFPDRFSGHQFPNYSSELNVNALLLGDSALYLCASSLPGGVTDTQYFGPGTRLTVL.

This clonotype was counted many times. The chain carries TRBV12-3 or TRBV12-4 and TRBJ2-1; 9 bases map to TRBD2. The trim removed 8 bases at V and 8 bases at J, leaving 10 bases unmatched. There are 14 residues in the CDR3. CDR3 sequence reads: CASGRAGGRDEQFF. DNA of the CDR3: TGTGCCAGCGGCCGAGCGGGAGGCCGGGATGAGCAGTTCTTC.

This chain joins TRBV4-2 and TRBJ2-7; perhaps TRBD1 as D (5 bases). Germline values: CDR1 LGHNA, CDR2 YNFKEQ. V lost 10 bases and J 6 bases, leaving 19 bases between the germline ends. This CDR3 has 13 amino acids. CDR3 nucleotide sequence: TGTGCCATGAGCCCAGGGATCCTCTGCGAGCAGTACTTC. This encodes CAMSPGILCEQYF.

This clonotype occurred many times. The chain combines TRBV7-9 with TRBJ2-2, with unresolved D. Trimming took off 5 bases at V and 1 base at J, with 11 bases between the two ends. There are 15 residues in the CDR3. Germline V gives CDR1 SEHNR, CDR2 FQNEAQ (reference sequence). The CDR3: CASSLNPLNTGELFF. In DNA form, the CDR3 reads TGTGCCAGCAGCCTTAACCCTTTGAACACCGGGGAGCTGTTTTTT.

Many counts were recorded for this clonotype. J is TRBJ2-7 and V is TRBV27; D perhaps matches TRBD1 (5 bases). V shed 3 bases and J shed 4 bases, with 13 bases lying between them. The CDR3 runs 14 residues. Germline V CDR1 and CDR2: MNHEY, SMNVEV (reference sequence). For the CDR3, the DNA is TGTGCCAGCAGTTTCGGCAGGGCCAAATACGAGCAGTACTTC. This sequence encodes CASSFGRAKYEQYF.

This clonotype appeared many times. The rearrangement uses TRBV20-1 and TRBJ2-1; no definite D call. This CDR3 region has 14 residues. Trimming took 6 bases from V and 0 from J, leaving 12 bases between them. Germline V gene lookup returns CDR1 DFQATT and CDR2 SNEGSKA (reference sequence). The CDR3: CSAQRLRSYNEQFF. The CDR3 DNA reads as TGCAGTGCCCAAAGACTCCGCTCCTACAATGAGCAGTTCTTC.

This clonotype was seen ten or more times. V gene TRBV12-3 or TRBV12-4 combines with J gene TRBJ2-5; weak D call: TRBD1 (8 bases). The CDR3 runs to 17 residues. V lost 8 bases, J lost 4 bases, and 26 bases lay in between. CDR3 sequence: CASGDGVTGEGVETQYF. CDR3 DNA sequence: TGTGCCAGCGGAGATGGTGTGACAGGGGAGGGTGTAGAGACCCAGTACTTC.

This clonotype showed up many times. The chain links TRBV12-3 or TRBV12-4 to TRBJ2-5; 11 nucleotides match TRBD2. The length of the CDR3 is 15 residues. V lost 5 bases, J lost 1 base, and 3 bases stayed unmatched. The CDR3 loop reads CASSRLAGPQETQYF. In DNA, the CDR3 is TGTGCCAGCAGTCGACTAGCGGGGCCCCAAGAGACCCAGTACTTC.

This clonotype was detected many times. The gene calls are TRBV5-6 and TRBJ2-1; tentative D call: TRBD1 (5 bases). The CDR3 length is 13 residues. Germline values: CDR1 SGHDT, CDR2 YYEEEE. Trimming pared 2 bases from V and 6 bases from J, leaving 9 bases between. The CDR3 loop is CASSFVGPNEQFF. CDR3 bases: TGTGCCAGCAGCTTCGTGGGGCCCAATGAGCAGTTCTTC.

This clonotype was seen at least ten times. The chain employs TRBV3-1 and TRBJ2-1, with TRBD2 identical over 10 bases. Germline V gene data show CDR1 as LGHDT and CDR2 as YNNKEL (reference sequence). J gave up 4 bases and V 4 bases, and 4 bases lay outside the gene matches. The CDR3 sequence is 15 residues long. Here the CDR3 DNA reads TGTGCCAGCAGCCCGATAGCGGGGGGTTACAATGAGCAGTTCTTC. It yields the protein CASSPIAGGYNEQFF.

Details on this clonotype: A much larger clone differs from this one at a single base, so this may be a read error. The J gene is TRBJ2-3, the V gene TRBV4-3; perhaps D is TRBD1 or TRBD2 (5 bases each). Germline CDR1 reads LGHNA; CDR2 reads YSLEER. V was cut by 6 bases and J by 4 bases, with 20 bases left in between. This CDR3 has 16 residues. CDR3 sequence (DNA): TGCGCCAGCAGTAGGGGCGGGCGGTTCTCTCCAGATACGCAGTATTTT. As protein: CASSRGGRFSPDTQYF.

A few counts support this clonotype. This sequence joins TRBV5-1 and TRBJ2-2; D remains ambiguous. Germline V gene data show CDR1 as SGHRS and CDR2 as YFSETQ. CDR3 length: 15 amino acids. Between the trimmed V and J ends, which lost 3 bases and 3 bases, there was a span of 12 bases. The CDR3 nucleotides read TGCGCCAGCAGCTGGACGGACCTAGACACCGGGGAGCTGTTTTTT. It is translated as CASSWTDLDTGELFF.

This clonotype was recorded at least ten times. The chain employs TRBV20-1 and TRBJ2-1; TRBD2 matches 10 bases. The CDR3 loop spans 13 amino acids. J was trimmed by 4 bases and V by 7 bases; bases with no gene match: 4. Per germline, CDR1 DFQATT and CDR2 SNEGSKA (reference sequence). In nucleotides, the CDR3 is TGCAGTGTCCTAGCGGGGGTGTACAATGAGCAGTTCTTC. This sequence encodes CSVLAGVYNEQFF.

The chain carries TRBV19 and TRBJ2-2; tentatively, D is TRBD1 (6 bases). V lost 9 bases and J lost 3, with 26 bases in between. In germline, CDR1 is LNHDA, CDR2 SQIVND (reference sequence). This CDR3 region has 18 residues. The CDR3, as DNA: TGTGCCAGCAGGGACACCAAATATCTCGCCTCTTACACCGGGGAGCTGTTTTTT. Protein sequence: CASRDTKYLASYTGELFF.

This clonotype was seen repeatedly, ten times or more. V is TRBV29-1 and J is TRBJ2-5; 12 bases are shared with TRBD2. CDR1 is SQVTM, CDR2 ANQGSEA, per germline. CDR3 length: 15 residues. V trimming: 3 bases; J trimming: 5 bases; junction bases outside the gene matches: 7. The DNA for the CDR3 is TGCAGCGTTGACCCGACTAGCGGGAGTGGGGAGACCCAGTACTTC. Protein: CSVDPTSGSGETQYF.

This clonotype was counted ten times or more. V is TRBV7-3 and J is TRBJ2-1; D unclear. The V end lost 1 base, the J end lost 2 bases, and 6 bases lay between the germline ends. Germline CDR1 SGHTA, CDR2 FQGTGA. The CDR3 sequence is 14 residues long. CDR3 loop: CASSLNTPYNEQFF. Here the CDR3 DNA reads TGTGCCAGCAGCTTAAACACCCCCTACAATGAGCAGTTCTTC.

This clonotype was seen at least ten times. V is TRBV12-3 or TRBV12-4 and J is TRBJ1-2; 7 nucleotides agree with TRBD1. Trimming at V came to 5 bases and at J to 4 bases, leaving 13 bases not matched to a gene. This CDR3 is built from 16 residues. The CDR3 here is CASSPTMGQQFYGYTF. The CDR3 DNA reads as TGTGCCAGCAGTCCAACCATGGGACAGCAGTTCTATGGCTACACCTTC.

This clonotype was observed a few times. The CDR3 DNA reads TGTGCCAGTAGTATAATTGGATATAGCAATCAGCCCCAGCATTTT. This gives the protein CASSIIGYSNQPQHF. The chain uses TRBV19 and TRBJ1-5; D gene unclear. CDR3 length equals 15 residues. V gave up 2 bases and J gave up 0 bases, with 8 bases separating them. CDR1 is LNHDA and CDR2 is SQIVND in the germline V gene (reference sequence).